This entry describes one T cell receptor (beta chain). Its target antigen remains unknown. No base quality information exists; no much larger clone differs at one position. The sample is drawn from a study of blood T cells in healthy people across ages (dated by TCRdb to the mid-2010s). Concerning the study at large: Template switching captured roughly one uniquely barcoded TCR beta cDNA molecule per two T cells in model experiments. The study measured age-related changes in TCR beta repertoire diversity using deep sequencing normalized with unique cDNA molecular identifiers. Four age groups were formed from the donors: young (average around 15 years), middle-aged (approximately 40), aged (62) and long-lived (less than 85). To avoid experimental bias, donors of different ages were spread randomly across the sequencing lanes. Using the same blood draw, the study looked at two additional independent replicas of 1 million unique cDNA reads for two donors, one aged 18 to 30 and the other aged 80 or older. Broad study findings and their caveats: Compared with the aged group, the long-lived group had more naive CD4+ T cells, fewer expanded clones and increased TCR diversity, a pattern suggesting age selection. Observed TCR beta diversity per million T cells fell roughly linearly with age, and a significant reduction was already apparent by age about 43. Total diversity estimates from one million sequenced T cells were considered lower bounds and underestimates. There was a strong correlation between observed TCR beta diversity and the percentage of naive T cells measured by flow cytometry. Because donor CMV infection status was unknown, age-related changes in expanded clonotypes were potentially confounded. Because profiling used bulk unsorted PBMCs, naive and antigen-experienced compartments could not be compared conclusively.

Libraries were made using 5' RACE. Sequenced on an Illumina HiSeq 2500. A second PCR of about 7 to 12 cycles was run with a J-beta primer mix and a sample-barcoded 5' primer. A unique molecular identifier was introduced onto each TCR beta cDNA molecule by a template-switch 5' adaptor carrying 12 random nucleotides. Each sample yielded at least 2.5 million CDR3-containing paired-end reads. First-strand cDNA synthesis was performed from all RNA using the Mint cDNA synthesis kit, with priming by a TRBC-specific oligonucleotide. All cDNA was treated with uracil-DNA glycosylase and then went through a first 18-cycle PCR with the universal primers M1SS and BC2_uni_R. On the authors' methods: Normalization of each sample was performed by random selection of 1 million high-quality reads, each carrying a distinct molecular identifier. Reads sharing molecular identifiers were discarded rather than binned into consensus sequences. MiTCR, set to a Q25 quality threshold and the strictest error-elimination algorithm, was used for CDR3 identification, clonotype clustering and error correction. A nonparametric unseen species model with Euler transformation was used to estimate a lower bound on total TCR beta diversity. The raw public reads went through TCRdb reprocessing: fastp at Q25, MiXCR clone calling, in-frame beta chains kept. Rows are combined by CDR3 protein, so each entry shows the most common genes and DNA. The V and J calls shown here were made by TCRdb, not taken from the authors' results. The sample data list about a million distinct CDR3 sequences, and roughly 47% of these were observed just once. The ten top clones hold about 20% of the sample.

The 40 or so donors, aged 6 to 90 years, were systemically healthy Caucasian individuals from Russia. Roughly 9 milliliters of peripheral blood were drawn from each donor into EDTA-treated Vacutainer tubes. PBMCs were isolated by Ficoll-Paque density-gradient centrifugation, with at least 7 million obtained per sample. Total RNA, at least 6 micrograms per sample, was extracted from PBMCs with Trizol reagent. Naive CD45RAhigh/CD27high T cell percentages were measured by flow cytometry on a PBMC aliquot from every donor. Looking up the germline V gene yields CDR1 SGHTA and CDR2 FQGNSA. At the junction V is shortened by 3 bases and J by 6 bases, with 13 bases in between. Including the terminal cysteine and phenylalanine, the CDR3 comprises 14 residues. The DNA shown is the 42-base CDR3, in frame from base 1.

Recombination joined TRBV7-2 with TRBJ2-3; the best D guess is TRBD2, with 7 bases matching. The sequencing sample was made of blood. This TCR was sampled from a woman in her sixties or seventies in good health. The sequenced DNA is TGTGCCAGCAGCTTTGTGGGAGGGGGGGATACGCAGTATTTT. This encodes CASSFVGGGDTQYF.